The 20 T cell receptor beta chains below were found in one sample sequenced in a study of Ad26.COV2.S vaccination and SARS-CoV-2 variants. Method: immunoSEQ multiplex PCR; TCRdb's copy keeps in-frame clones and lacks some. The data contain 400,000 or so clones, 88% of them singletons. Treatment specified: around 19 received Ad26.COV2.S at low or high dose, single or two shots; about five received placebo; per-sample allocation not given. Repertoires come from day 63 after the first vaccine or placebo injection. The material was peripheral blood, obtained in a trial of Ad26.COV2.S vaccine versus placebo. Receptors were obtained from a person between 18 and 59 years old who received the Ad26.COV2.S COVID-19 vaccine or a placebo.

The rearrangement uses TRBV14 and TRBJ1-2, with D perhaps matching TRBD1 (6 bases). Trimming cost V 3 bases and J 4 bases, with 12 bases left between them. The CDR3 covers 14 residues. CDR1 and CDR2 from the germline V gene are SGHDN and FVKESK. The CDR3 nucleotides read TGTGCCAGCAGCCAGGGTACAGGGATCTATGGCTACACCTTC. Residues: CASSQGTGIYGYTF.

The genes are TRBV6-2 or TRBV6-3 and TRBJ2-7; 9 bases fit TRBD1. Trimming removed 2 bases from V and 3 bases from J; junction bases left unmatched: 5. CDR1 and CDR2 from the germline V gene are MNHEY and SVGEGT. CDR3 length equals 15 residues. CDR3 bases: TGTGCCAGCAGTTACCCGGGACAGGGTATCTACGAGCAGTACTTC. Encoded protein: CASSYPGQGIYEQYF.

The chain recombines TRBV11-2 with TRBJ2-5, with D perhaps being TRBD1 or TRBD2 (5 bases each). This CDR3 has 14 amino acids. V was trimmed by 6 bases and J by 3 bases, leaving 14 bases between them. The germline CDR1 and CDR2 sequences are SGHAT and FQNNGV. CDR3 amino acids: CASRQPWGKETQYF. The CDR3 coding sequence is TGTGCCAGCAGGCAACCTTGGGGGAAAGAGACCCAGTACTTC.

The chain combines TRBV24-1 with TRBJ2-3, with D possibly being TRBD1 (6 bases). Germline V CDR1 and CDR2: KGHDR, SFDVKD. With 0 bases removed from V and 4 bases from J, the gap between germline ends came to 10 bases. The CDR3 spans 15 residues. The CDR3 DNA sequence: TGTGCCACCAGTGATTTGCGCAGGGGCGCAGATACGCAGTATTTT. It yields the protein CATSDLRRGADTQYF.

This clone was recorded a few times. CDR3: CASSKSSGQGTYGYTF. CDR3 coding DNA: TGTGCCAGCAGCAAAAGCTCGGGACAGGGGACCTATGGCTACACCTTC. The chain carries TRBV7-9 and TRBJ1-2; 10 bases agree with TRBD1. Losses at the gene ends were 5 bases for V and 4 bases for J; bases not matched to a gene: 10. The CDR3 is 16 amino acids. CDR1 SEHNR and CDR2 FQNEAQ come from the germline V gene (reference sequence).

This clone was counted only a few times. This chain joins TRBV11-2 and TRBJ1-1, with 7 bases fitting TRBD1. With 3 bases clipped from V and 2 bases from J, the junction kept 3 bases outside the gene matches. Per germline, CDR1 SGHAT and CDR2 FQNNGV. The CDR3 is 14 residues long. The CDR3 here is CASSFNRGNTEAFF. The CDR3 DNA sequence: TGTGCCAGCAGCTTTAACAGGGGAAACACTGAAGCTTTCTTT.

This chain connects TRBV14 to TRBJ1-2, with unresolved D. Per germline, CDR1 SGHDN and CDR2 FVKESK. V was shortened by 3 bases and J by 1 base, with 12 bases between the two germline ends. This CDR3 spans 15 amino acids. CDR3 nucleotide sequence: TGTGCCAGCAGCCAGTGGGAGAAGTTTAACTATGGCTACACCTTC. Its translation: CASSQWEKFNYGYTF.

This clone was found once. J is TRBJ2-2 and V is TRBV4-3; D gene unclear. Germline CDR1 and CDR2: LGHNA and YSLEER. Trimming shortened V by 1 base and J by 0 bases, and 12 bases separated the two germline ends. The CDR3 consists of 17 residues. The CDR3 nucleotides read TGCGCCAGCAGCCAAGGCTACGTACTGACGAACACCGGGGAGCTGTTTTTT. Amino acids: CASSQGYVLTNTGELFF.

The V gene is TRBV5-1, the J gene TRBJ2-2; D remains unclear. CDR1 is SGHRS, CDR2 YFSETQ, per germline. Trimming shortened V by 2 bases and J by 1 base, and 6 bases separated the two germline ends. This CDR3 region has 14 residues. CDR3: CASSFAGNTGELFF. CDR3 sequence (DNA): TGCGCCAGCAGCTTTGCAGGGAACACCGGGGAGCTGTTTTTT.

The chain employs TRBV27 and TRBJ1-6; 8 nucleotides match TRBD1. V lost 6 bases, J lost 13 bases, and 11 bases stayed unmatched. Germline values: CDR1 MNHEY, CDR2 SMNVEV (reference sequence). The CDR3 covers 14 residues. CDR3 sequence reads: CASRGQGLNYPLHF. The CDR3 DNA reads TGTGCCAGCAGAGGACAGGGTTTGAATTACCCCCTCCACTTT.

The chain has TRBV27 and TRBJ1-6, with D unresolved. The CDR3 totals 18 residues. CDR1 MNHEY and CDR2 SMNVEV come from the germline V gene (reference sequence). Trimming cost V 5 bases and J 7 bases, with 24 bases left between them. CDR3 in amino acids: CASSLRPLSDIWNSPLHF. In DNA, the CDR3 is TGTGCCAGCAGTCTAAGGCCCCTATCCGACATTTGGAATTCACCCCTCCACTTT.

About this clone: This CDR3 is also generated by other DNA sequences in the sample. The rearrangement uses TRBV12-3 or TRBV12-4 and TRBJ1-2; D uncertain. The V gene lost 1 base and the J gene lost 3 bases, with 6 bases spanning the gap. This CDR3 contains 13 residues. The CDR3 DNA is TGTGCCAGCAGTTTAGGGAGAGACTATGGCTACACCTTC. Protein product: CASSLGRDYGYTF.

DNA for the CDR3: TGTGCCAGCAGCTTTTCGGCCCTTAGAGTCTACGAGCAGTACTTC. Protein product: CASSFSALRVYEQYF. The chain has TRBV7-2 and TRBJ2-7; D ambiguous. The germline V and J ends were trimmed by 3 bases and 3 bases, with 15 bases remaining between them. Per germline, CDR1 SGHTA and CDR2 FQGNSA. The CDR3 runs 15 residues. Looking up the rest from reference TRBV7-2 and TRBJ2-7 gives the full variable domain: GAGVSQSPSNKVTEKGKDVELRCDPISGHTALYWYRQSLGQGLEFLIYFQGNSAPDKSGLPSDRFSAERTGGSVSTLTIQRTQQEDSAVYLCASSFSALRVYEQYFGPGTRLTVT.

The DNA for the CDR3 is TGTGCCAGCAGCTCTCTTTATAATTCACCCCTCCACTTT. Residues: CASSSLYNSPLHF. V usage is TRBV7-9 and J usage is TRBJ1-6; D unclear. The germline V and J ends were trimmed by 4 bases and 4 bases, with 5 bases remaining between them. Germline-derived CDR1 and CDR2 are SEHNR and FQNEAQ (reference sequence). The CDR3 extends over 13 amino acids.

V and J are TRBV5-1 and TRBJ2-6; D not certain. Germline V CDR1 and CDR2: SGHRS, YFSETQ. Trimming removed 4 bases at V and 0 bases at J, with 5 bases between. The CDR3 length is 14 residues. CDR3: CASSPSSGANVLTF. The CDR3 nucleotides are TGCGCCAGCAGCCCGAGCTCTGGGGCCAACGTCCTGACTTTC.

This clone appeared a few times. The chain uses TRBV10-3 and TRBJ2-6; D uncertain. The CDR3 has 15 residues. CDR1 and CDR2 (germline): ENHRY, SYGVKD. Trimming removed 7 bases from V and 0 bases from J, with 10 bases in between. This CDR3 reads CAITMADSGANVLTF. DNA of the CDR3: TGTGCCATCACCATGGCCGACTCTGGGGCCAACGTCCTGACTTTC.

The chain uses TRBV2 and TRBJ1-2; 8 bases line up with TRBD1. CDR3 size: 13 residues. Per germline, CDR1 SNHLY and CDR2 FYNNEI. V shed 8 bases, J shed 0 bases, and the junction held 2 bases outside the gene matches. The CDR3 DNA sequence: TGTGCCAGCTCAGGGGGCGCTAACTATGGCTACACCTTC. This sequence encodes CASSGGANYGYTF.

The J gene is TRBJ1-1, the V gene TRBV5-1; TRBD1 matches 11 bases. CDR3 size: 13 residues. Losses at the gene ends were 7 bases for V and 4 bases for J; bases not matched to a gene: 3. Germline loops: CDR1 SGHRS, CDR2 YFSETQ. CDR3 region: CASAGTGGTEAFF. The CDR3 region has the DNA TGCGCCAGCGCCGGGACAGGGGGCACTGAAGCTTTCTTT. The complete variable domain, with remaining parts taken from reference TRBV5-1 and TRBJ1-1, reads KAGVTQTPRYLIKTRGQQVTLSCSPISGHRSVSWYQQTPGQGLQFLFEYFSETQRNKGNFPGRFSGRQFSNSRSEMNVSTLELGDSALYLCASAGTGGTEAFFGQGTRLTVV.

V is TRBV11-2 and J is TRBJ2-2; 7 bases line up with TRBD1. Germline CDR1 reads SGHAT; CDR2 reads FQNNGV. The CDR3 loop spans 15 amino acids. The V gene end was trimmed by 10 bases and the J gene end by 4 bases; junction bases not matched to a gene: 12. CDR3 amino acids: CATSRGPFGTGELFF. CDR3 nucleotide sequence: TGTGCCACCTCGAGGGGGCCCTTCGGCACCGGGGAGCTGTTTTTT.

This clone was seen just once. The chain combines TRBV5-1 with TRBJ2-5; TRBD2 matches 7 bases. Germline assignment: CDR1 SGHRS and CDR2 YFSETQ. The CDR3 is made up of 15 amino acids. V gave up 7 bases and J gave up 0 bases; unmatched junction bases: 9. CDR3 coding DNA: TGCGCCAGCGGTAGGATCAGCGGGGACCAAGAGACCCAGTACTTC. Translation gives CASGRISGDQETQYF.